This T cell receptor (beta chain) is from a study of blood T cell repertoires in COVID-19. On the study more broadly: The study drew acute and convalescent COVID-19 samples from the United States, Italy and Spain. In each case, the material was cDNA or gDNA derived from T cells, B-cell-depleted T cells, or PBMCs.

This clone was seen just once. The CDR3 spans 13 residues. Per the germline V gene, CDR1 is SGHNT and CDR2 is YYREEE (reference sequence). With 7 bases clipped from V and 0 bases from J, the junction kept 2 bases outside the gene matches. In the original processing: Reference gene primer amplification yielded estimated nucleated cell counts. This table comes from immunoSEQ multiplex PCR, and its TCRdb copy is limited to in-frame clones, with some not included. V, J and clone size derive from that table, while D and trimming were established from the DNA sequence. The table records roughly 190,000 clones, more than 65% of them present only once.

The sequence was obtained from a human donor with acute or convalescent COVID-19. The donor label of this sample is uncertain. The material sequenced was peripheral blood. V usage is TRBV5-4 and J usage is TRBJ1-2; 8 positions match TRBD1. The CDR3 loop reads CASGTGANYGYTF. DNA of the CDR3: TGTGCCAGCGGGACAGGAGCTAACTATGGCTACACCTTC.